This is a list of T cell receptor beta chains from one sample in a study of blood T cell repertoires in COVID-19. TCRdb's table, derived via immunoSEQ multiplex PCR, lists solely in-frame clones and lacks some. The sample includes 80,000 to 130,000 clones, approximately 88% of them seen just once. The sample comprised peripheral blood. The receptors derive from a woman in her sixties or seventies with acute or convalescent COVID-19. CDR3s include the opening cysteine and the closing phenylalanine or tryptophan. A D gene is named only where the DNA matches it firmly. Where a row states a size, it is once, few, many or the class of an expanded clone; other rows omit it.

D gene	clone size	V gene	J gene	CDR3 protein	CDR3 DNA
NA	NA	TRBV24-1	TRBJ1-2	CATSSNRENGYTF	TGTGCCACCAGTAGTAATAGGGAGAATGGCTACACCTTC
NA	NA	TRBV3-1/TRBV3-2	TRBJ2-3	CASSPSVRDTQYF	TGTGCCAGCAGCCCGTCCGTGCGAGATACGCAGTATTTT
NA	NA	TRBV28	TRBJ1-1	CASKGSTNTEAFF	TGTGCCAGCAAAGGGAGTACAAACACTGAAGCTTTCTTT
TRBD2	NA	TRBV30	TRBJ2-7	CAWRNIAGSSYEQYF	TGTGCCTGGAGAAATATAGCGGGCAGCTCCTACGAGCAGTACTTC
NA	NA	TRBV27	TRBJ1-5	CASSSDGKYQPQHF	TGTGCCAGCAGTTCTGACGGGAAGTATCAGCCCCAGCATTTT
TRBD1	NA	TRBV6-5	TRBJ2-7	CASTPGQNYEQYF	TGTGCCAGCACCCCGGGACAGAACTACGAGCAGTACTTC
NA	NA	TRBV7-3	TRBJ2-2	CASSLMSTNTGELFF	TGTGCCAGCAGCTTAATGAGCACGAACACCGGGGAGCTGTTTTTT
TRBD1	NA	TRBV29-1	TRBJ2-7	CSVVGQGAGEQYF	TGCAGCGTTGTCGGTCAGGGGGCTGGAGAGCAGTACTTC
NA	NA	TRBV18	TRBJ2-1	CASSPPIRDNSYNEQFF	TGTGCCAGCTCACCACCCATCCGGGACAACTCCTACAATGAGCAGTTCTTC
TRBD1	few	TRBV5-4	TRBJ1-1	CASMGQQNTEAFF	TGTGCCAGCATGGGACAGCAGAACACTGAAGCTTTCTTT
TRBD1	NA	TRBV5-4	TRBJ2-3	CASSPGQELTDTQYF	TGTGCCAGCAGCCCAGGACAGGAACTCACAGATACGCAGTATTTT
NA	NA	TRBV6-5	TRBJ2-5	CASTRGGVETQYF	TGTGCCAGCACCCGAGGGGGAGTGGAGACCCAGTACTTC
NA	NA	TRBV6-1	TRBJ2-7	CASSENFGGTGYF	TGTGCCAGCAGTGAAAATTTCGGCGGTACGGGGTACTTC
NA	NA	TRBV25-1	TRBJ1-1	CASSPGGEAFF	TGTGCCAGCAGCCCAGGTGGTGAAGCTTTCTTT
NA	once	TRBV9	TRBJ1-1	CASSVGVTIMNTEAFF	TGTGCCAGCAGCGTAGGGGTGACAATCATGAACACTGAAGCTTTCTTT
NA	NA	TRBV3-1/TRBV3-2	TRBJ2-5	CASRPVGSALQETQYF	TGTGCCAGCCGTCCCGTGGGCAGTGCTCTCCAAGAGACCCAGTACTTC
TRBD2	few	TRBV25-1	TRBJ2-2	CASSVSSGGSGELFF	TGTGCCAGCAGTGTGTCTAGCGGGGGATCCGGGGAGCTGTTTTTT
NA	NA	TRBV29-1	TRBJ2-1	CSVTPGGYNEQFF	TGCAGCGTGACCCCCGGGGGTTACAATGAGCAGTTCTTC
TRBD2	NA	TRBV30	TRBJ2-2	CAWSVLAGGPGELFF	TGTGCCTGGAGTGTACTAGCGGGAGGGCCCGGGGAGCTGTTTTTT
NA	NA	TRBV19	TRBJ1-1	CASSASNTEAFF	TGTGCCAGTAGTGCGTCAAACACTGAAGCTTTCTTT
NA	NA	TRBV20-1	TRBJ1-2	CSANGGLSYTF	TGCAGTGCCAACGGGGGGCTAAGCTACACCTTC
TRBD1	few	TRBV6-6	TRBJ1-1	CASSYSTQGAGTEAFF	TGTGCCAGCAGTTACTCGACTCAGGGGGCAGGGACTGAAGCTTTCTTT
NA	NA	TRBV19	TRBJ2-1	CASSISRGSVGYNEQFF	TGTGCCAGTAGTATAAGTCGAGGGTCGGTGGGGTACAATGAGCAGTTCTTC
NA	NA	TRBV18	TRBJ2-2	CASSPRTSRAGELFF	TGTGCCAGCTCACCAAGGACTTCTAGAGCCGGGGAGCTGTTTTTT
NA	NA	TRBV2	TRBJ2-6	CASSPRGNSGANVLTF	TGTGCCAGCAGCCCACGGGGAAACTCTGGGGCCAACGTCCTGACTTTC
TRBD1	NA	TRBV10-3	TRBJ1-2	CAISAGTGGLYGYTF	TGTGCCATCAGCGCCGGGACAGGGGGCCTCTATGGCTACACCTTC
NA	once	TRBV24-1	TRBJ1-2	CATSESYSDGYTF	TGTGCCACCAGTGAATCCTATTCGGATGGCTACACCTTC
NA	once	TRBV5-4	TRBJ2-7	CASSLVPDSVSYEQYF	TGTGCCAGCAGCTTGGTTCCAGACTCAGTCTCCTACGAGCAGTACTTC
NA	NA	TRBV28	TRBJ2-5	CASSRISGQETQYF	TGTGCCAGCAGTCGTATAAGCGGGCAAGAGACCCAGTACTTC
NA	NA	TRBV7-2	TRBJ1-2	CASSLIPGNYGYTF	TGTGCCAGCAGCTTAATCCCGGGTAACTATGGCTACACCTTC
NA	NA	TRBV14	TRBJ1-1	CASSQAGYTEAFF	TGTGCCAGCAGCCAAGCGGGATACACTGAAGCTTTCTTT
NA	NA	TRBV19	TRBJ1-1	CASRQGQHTEAFF	TGTGCCAGTCGGCAGGGCCAGCACACTGAAGCTTTCTTT
TRBD2	NA	TRBV15	TRBJ2-3	CATSRDTGLAGDKDTQYF	TGTGCCACCAGCAGAGATACGGGACTAGCGGGAGACAAAGATACGCAGTATTTT
TRBD1	NA	TRBV5-1	TRBJ2-3	CASSIRQGAGDTQYF	TGCGCCAGCAGCATCAGACAGGGGGCCGGGGATACGCAGTATTTT
NA	few	TRBV10-2	TRBJ2-3	CASSSGTDTQYF	TGCGCCAGCAGTTCTGGCACAGATACGCAGTATTTT
TRBD1	NA	TRBV5-1	TRBJ2-7	CASSPTGEGTYEQYF	TGCGCCAGCAGCCCTACAGGGGAAGGAACCTACGAGCAGTACTTC
NA	NA	TRBV10-3	TRBJ1-2	CASNTGGADYGYTF	TGTGCCAGCAATACGGGGGGCGCAGACTATGGCTACACCTTC
TRBD1	NA	TRBV2	TRBJ1-4	CASNGQGRQANEKLFF	TGTGCCAGCAACGGACAGGGTCGGCAGGCTAATGAAAAACTGTTTTTT
TRBD2	NA	TRBV9	TRBJ2-3	CASSWGLAGGGTDTQYF	TGTGCCAGCAGCTGGGGACTAGCGGGAGGGGGGACAGATACGCAGTATTTT
NA	NA	TRBV5-1	TRBJ2-5	CASSLVGQGDMKETQYF	TGCGCCAGCAGCTTGGTCGGCCAGGGCGACATGAAGGAGACCCAGTACTTC
NA	NA	TRBV7-6	TRBJ2-3	CASSSIGSSTDTQYF	TGTGCCAGCAGCAGCATCGGGAGTAGCACAGATACGCAGTATTTT
NA	NA	TRBV6-6	TRBJ1-5	CASSSRALGGQPQHF	TGTGCCAGCAGTTCCCGGGCCCTGGGGGGTCAGCCCCAGCATTTT
NA	once	TRBV24-1	TRBJ2-3	CATSESDRYQPDTQYF	TGTGCCACCAGTGAATCGGACAGATATCAGCCAGATACGCAGTATTTT
NA	NA	TRBV2	TRBJ1-2	CASRQGGGYTF	TGTGCCAGTAGACAAGGGGGTGGCTACACCTTC
NA	NA	TRBV20-1	TRBJ2-3	CSASVARATDTQYF	TGCAGTGCTAGTGTAGCGAGGGCCACAGATACGCAGTATTTT
NA	NA	TRBV4-2	TRBJ2-1	CASSQETGSYNEQFF	TGTGCCAGCAGCCAAGAAACCGGTTCCTACAATGAGCAGTTCTTC
NA	NA	TRBV7-9	TRBJ1-5	CASSFREDQPQHF	TGTGCCAGCAGCTTCAGAGAGGATCAGCCCCAGCATTTT
TRBD1	NA	TRBV15	TRBJ1-5	CATSRDLTGGQPQHF	TGTGCCACCAGCAGAGATCTAACAGGGGGTCAGCCCCAGCATTTT
NA	few	TRBV10-3	TRBJ1-2	CATGDRRTGEDNYGYTF	TGTGCCACAGGGGATAGACGGACCGGAGAGGATAACTATGGCTACACCTTC
NA	NA	TRBV6-5	TRBJ1-2	CASSSTDIYGYTF	TGTGCCAGCAGCTCTACCGACATCTATGGCTACACCTTC
NA	NA	TRBV20-1	TRBJ2-7	CSPGGVREQYF	TGCAGTCCAGGCGGGGTGAGGGAGCAGTACTTC
TRBD2	NA	TRBV5-1	TRBJ2-3	CASRLSGLAGADTQYF	TGCGCCAGCAGGCTCTCGGGACTAGCGGGAGCAGATACGCAGTATTTT
TRBD2	NA	TRBV29-1	TRBJ2-1	CSVEASGSYNEQFF	TGCAGCGTTGAAGCTAGCGGGAGCTACAATGAGCAGTTCTTC
NA	few	TRBV25-1	TRBJ1-1	CASRGLGNTEAFF	TGTGCCAGCAGGGGACTGGGGAACACTGAAGCTTTCTTT
NA	once	TRBV28	TRBJ2-3	CAGAETSTDTQYF	TGTGCCGGCGCAGAGACTAGCACAGATACGCAGTATTTT
TRBD1	NA	TRBV5-3	TRBJ1-5	CARSLGTGDLCNQPQHF	TGTGCCAGAAGCTTGGGGACAGGGGATTTATGCAATCAGCCCCAGCATTTT
NA	NA	TRBV7-2	TRBJ1-4	CASSPRIKATNEKLFF	TGTGCCAGCAGCCCTAGAATAAAAGCAACTAATGAAAAACTGTTTTTT